The clone carrying this TCR beta chain has at least ten counts. The target antigen is unknown. The record originates from a study of human T cells and chemical hapten exposure. Overall study findings and caveats: Expanded TCRs made up significantly more big CDR3 similarity clusters than controls did. High-frequency TCRs, those above 1 in 1000, stayed the same after DPC sensitization. Patch test scores rose with PT1 expanded TCR counts, a positive correlation.

TCRdb re-derived calls from the RACE reads in MiXCR, one entry per CDR3 protein. The table records tens of thousands of distinct CDR3 sequences, 10% to 15% of them present only once. CDR3 length equals 16 residues. The junction had 7 bases not matched to a gene; V was cut back by 0 bases and J by 3 bases. Described time point: patch test 3, about 24 weeks after DPC sensitization. Sample treatment: therapeutic diphenylcyclopropenone sensitization with weekly scalp DPC. The sequence came from a woman aged 45-65 years with alopecia areata. Some clones in this sample may be carry-over from other donors' samples. This chain connects TRBV23-1 to TRBJ2-5; 7 nucleotides agree with TRBD1. TRBV23-1 is annotated as an ORF whose role is uncertain. Specimen: whole blood, collected in connection with sensitization to the hapten diphenylcyclopropenone (DPC). The CDR3 sequence: CASSQSRGRLKETQYF. CDR3 in DNA: TGCGCCAGCAGTCAATCAAGGGGGCGCTTAAAAGAGACCCAGTACTTC.